The 17 T cell receptor beta chains listed next were all sequenced from one sample in a study of Graves' ophthalmopathy and Graves' hyperthyroidism (dated by TCRdb to about 2018). The run used an Illumina HiSeq 2000. For repertoire sequencing, TCR beta CDR3 regions were amplified from RNA transcripts. The first round of RT-PCR was done with HTBI primers and the Qiagen OneStep RT-PCR kit, and was followed by a second round of multiplex PCR, then size selection and purification. The public reads were quality trimmed at Q25 with fastp and then assembled into clones with MiXCR by TCRdb, keeping productive beta chains. Here each entry gathers all rows of one CDR3 protein and keeps the most common genes and DNA. A total of 650,000 to 900,000 distinct CDR3 sequences appear in this sample, around 40% of them only once. The ten biggest clones cover 44% of the sample. The sample consisted of peripheral blood. These receptors all stem from an adult man with Graves' ophthalmopathy.

In regard to this clonotype: The conserved phenylalanine or tryptophan is not found at the CDR3 terminus, so this likely reflects a read error. Because the CDR3's place on the DNA is in doubt, the DNA is left out and the CDR3 is given as listed by TCRdb. The J gene is TRBJ1-5, the V gene TRBV10-3. The germline V gene encodes CDR1 ENHRY and CDR2 SYGVKD. The CDR3 sequence runs 8 residues, both termini included. The CDR3 reads CAISESGI.

The rearrangement links TRBV7-2 to TRBJ2-7, with TRBD2 matching 7 bases. Trimming removed 3 bases from V and 3 bases from J; junction bases left unmatched: 5. The germline gives CDR1 SGHTA, CDR2 FQGNSA. This CDR3 is 14 amino acids long. CDR3 sequence (DNA): TGTGCCAGCAGCTTGGTCCAGCGGGACTACGAGCAGTACTTC. Its translation: CASSLVQRDYEQYF. The whole variable domain, remainder taken from reference TRBV7-2 and TRBJ2-7, is GAGVSQSPSNKVTEKGKDVELRCDPISGHTALYWYRQSLGQGLEFLIYFQGNSAPDKSGLPSDRFSAERTGGSVSTLTIQRTQQEDSAVYLCASSLVQRDYEQYFGPGTRLTVT.

This clonotype was seen a few times. The chain is built from TRBV7-9 and TRBJ2-2; 8 bases fit TRBD2. This CDR3 has 15 residues. Germline V CDR1 and CDR2: SEHNR, FQNEAQ (reference sequence). V was pared by 6 bases and J by 7 bases, with 10 bases of the junction left unmatched. CDR3 amino acids: CASSPPLAGDGELFF. As DNA, the CDR3 is TGTGCCAGCAGTCCCCCCCTAGCGGGTGACGGGGAGCTGTTTTTT.

This sequence joins TRBV29-1 and TRBJ1-1; D remains unclear. V lost 0 bases, J lost 8 bases, and 7 bases lay in between. CDR1 and CDR2 (germline): SQVTM, ANQGSEA. This CDR3 comprises 11 residues. This chain's CDR3 is CSVEDRTEAFF. The CDR3 region has the DNA TGCAGCGTTGAAGATCGGACCGAAGCTTTCTTT.

The rearrangement links TRBV12-3 or TRBV12-4 to TRBJ2-5; D unclear. The germline V and J ends were trimmed by 5 bases and 5 bases, with 15 bases remaining between them. This CDR3 is built from 14 residues. The CDR3: CASSPPPRAETQYF. The CDR3 DNA reads as TGTGCCAGCAGTCCCCCCCCCCGGGCGGAGACCCAGTACTTC.

V gene TRBV2 combines with J gene TRBJ2-3, with a tentative D call TRBD1 (5 bases). The CDR3 sequence is 14 residues long. Trimming took off 5 bases at V and 2 bases at J, with 11 bases between the two ends. Germline lookup yields CDR1 SNHLY and CDR2 FYNNEI. In DNA, the CDR3 is TGTGCCAGCAGTAGGCAGGGAACCACAGATACGCAGTATTTT. This encodes CASSRQGTTDTQYF. Combining the CDR3 with reference TRBV2 and TRBJ2-3 gives the whole variable domain EPEVTQTPSHQVTQMGQEVILRCVPISNHLYFYWYRQILGQKVEFLVSFYNNEISEKSEIFDDQFSVERPDGSNFTLKIRSTKLEDSAMYFCASSRQGTTDTQYFGPGTRLTVL.

A few counts support this clonotype. The chain links TRBV12-3 or TRBV12-4 to TRBJ2-2, with 9 bases identical to TRBD1. The CDR3 is 17 amino acids. V dropped 2 bases and J dropped 4; count of bases not matched to a gene: 8. The DNA for the CDR3 is TGTGCCAGCAGTTTACCCCACGGGACAGGGCGCACCGGGGAGCTGTTTTTT. Residues: CASSLPHGTGRTGELFF.

The rearrangement links TRBV24-1 to TRBJ1-5; TRBD1 agrees at 8 bases. The CDR3 is 17 amino acids. CDR1 is KGHDR, CDR2 SFDVKD, per germline. V trimming: 4 bases; J trimming: 5 bases; junction bases outside the gene matches: 12. CDR3: CATSDQGTGRRDQPQHF. The CDR3 DNA reads as TGTGCCACCAGTGACCAAGGGACAGGCCGTCGGGATCAGCCCCAGCATTTT.

The chain uses TRBV10-3 and TRBJ2-5; D ambiguous. The CDR3 extends over 12 amino acids. Trimming removed 4 bases at V and 5 bases at J, with 8 bases between. CDR1 ENHRY and CDR2 SYGVKD come from the germline V gene. CDR3 DNA sequence: TGTGCCATCAGTGGCCAGCAGGAGACCCAGTACTTC. Translating gives CAISGQQETQYF.

The chain recombines TRBV25-1 with TRBJ2-2; TRBD2 matches at 10 bases. CDR3 length: 17 amino acids. Germline V lookup: CDR1 MGHDK, CDR2 SYGVNS. V was pared by 6 bases and J by 0 bases, with 7 bases of the junction left unmatched. Here the CDR3 reads CASRGNSGGTNTGELFF. CDR3 nucleotides: TGTGCCAGCAGGGGGAATAGCGGGGGGACGAACACCGGGGAGCTGTTTTTT.

The chain has TRBV7-9 and TRBJ1-1; D perhaps matches TRBD1 (6 bases). Germline-derived CDR1 and CDR2 are SEHNR and FQNEAQ (reference sequence). Trimming pared 9 bases from V and 1 base from J, leaving 18 bases between. The CDR3 spans 15 residues. CDR3 in amino acids: CASSIGGAANTEAFF. The CDR3 DNA is TGTGCCAGTAGTATAGGGGGGGCAGCGAACACTGAAGCTTTCTTT. Combining the CDR3 with reference TRBV7-9 and TRBJ1-1 gives the whole variable domain DTGVSQNPRHKITKRGQNVTFRCDPISEHNRLYWYRQTLGQGPEFLTYFQNEAQLEKSRLLSDRFSAERPKGSFSTLEIQRTEQGDSAMYLCASSIGGAANTEAFFGQGTRLTVV.

This clonotype was recorded once. The gene calls are TRBV29-1 and TRBJ1-3, with TRBD1 identical over 9 bases. Losses at the gene ends were 7 bases for V and 3 bases for J; bases not matched to a gene: 4. CDR3 length: 13 amino acids. Germline V gene data show CDR1 as SQVTM and CDR2 as ANQGSEA. In DNA, the CDR3 is TGCAGCGCCTACAGGGGGCGTGGAAACACCATATATTTT. As protein: CSAYRGRGNTIYF.

For this clonotype: This may arise from a read error, as a much more abundant clone is one base away. The chain couples TRBV15 to TRBJ2-5, with TRBD2 matching over 13 bases. CDR3 size: 17 residues. Germline V gene lookup returns CDR1 LNHNV and CDR2 YYDKDF (reference sequence). CDR3 DNA sequence: TGTGCCGCCAGCAGACAACTAGCGGGGGGGCGACAAGAGACCCAGTACTTC. The encoded protein is CAASRQLAGGRQETQYF.

This chain connects TRBV2 to TRBJ2-7; D unclear. CDR1 is SNHLY and CDR2 is FYNNEI in the germline V gene. Trimming took 5 bases from V and 2 from J, leaving 13 bases between them. This CDR3 is built from 14 residues. The CDR3 sequence: CASSYADGPYEQYF. In DNA form, the CDR3 reads TGTGCCAGCAGTTACGCCGACGGACCCTACGAGCAGTACTTC.

The genes are TRBV2 and TRBJ1-1; a possible D gene is TRBD1 (5 bases). The CDR3 consists of 13 residues. CDR1 and CDR2 from the germline V gene are SNHLY and FYNNEI. Trimming shortened V by 7 bases and J by 7 bases, and 16 bases separated the two germline ends. The CDR3 loop reads CASNPIDSLEAFF. DNA of the CDR3: TGTGCCAGCAACCCCATAGACAGCCTTGAAGCTTTCTTT.

The chain is built from TRBV5-1 and TRBJ1-2, with D unresolved. CDR1 and CDR2 from the germline V gene are SGHRS and YFSETQ. Trimming took off 0 bases at V and 4 bases at J, with 13 bases between the two ends. CDR3 length: 15 residues. CDR3 nucleotide sequence: TGCGCCAGCAGCTTGGGCTTAGGGAGCCTCTATGGCTACACCTTC. This sequence encodes CASSLGLGSLYGYTF.

As concerns this clonotype: A much larger clone is a single base away; this may be a read error. The CDR3 end shows no conserved phenylalanine or tryptophan, and so a read error is likely. V usage is TRBV20-1 and J usage is TRBJ1-1, with a tentative D call TRBD1 (5 bases). This CDR3 has 12 residues. Germline V gives CDR1 DFQATT, CDR2 SNEGSKA (reference sequence). The CDR3: CSLDGGNTEAFL. The DNA for the CDR3 is TGCAGCCTAGACGGGGGGAACACTGAAGCTTTCCTT.